One and the same sample provided the 5 T cell receptor beta chains below, sequenced in a study of T-cell memory formation after mild COVID-19. TCRdb redid the calling of the 5' RACE reads with MiXCR, one entry per CDR3 protein. The sample yields 300,000 to 400,000 distinct CDR3 sequences, 25% to 30% seen once. Material for sequencing was PBMCs or a T cell subset sorted from them (not recorded which). The receptors shown here come from an adult woman who had mild COVID-19 (a few samples of this study predate the infection). Cell type and time point are not known.

This clonotype was recorded many times. DNA of the CDR3: TGCGCCAGCAGCTTGATTGGGATCCGGGCACGGACCTACGAGCAGTACTTC. It is translated as CASSLIGIRARTYEQYF. V usage is TRBV5-1 and J usage is TRBJ2-7; no reliable D call. The ends were cut back, 1 base at V and 2 bases at J, with 19 bases in the middle. Germline lookup yields CDR1 SGHRS and CDR2 YFSETQ. This CDR3 has 17 residues. The variable domain in full, with the rest retrieved from reference TRBV5-1 and TRBJ2-7, is KAGVTQTPRYLIKTRGQQVTLSCSPISGHRSVSWYQQTPGQGLQFLFEYFSETQRNKGNFPGRFSGRQFSNSRSEMNVSTLELGDSALYLCASSLIGIRARTYEQYFGPGTRLTVT.

The V and J genes are TRBV12-3 or TRBV12-4 and TRBJ2-1; 8 bases match TRBD2. The CDR3 totals 14 residues. With 8 bases clipped from V and 4 bases from J, the junction kept 7 bases outside the gene matches. The CDR3 region is CASSGGASYNEQFF. DNA of the CDR3: TGTGCCAGCTCCGGGGGGGCCTCGTACAATGAGCAGTTCTTC.

The chain's CDR3 is CASSAWTSGGLADYEQYF. The DNA of the CDR3 is TGTGCCAGCAGCGCTTGGACTAGCGGGGGACTGGCTGACTACGAGCAGTACTTC. The gene calls are TRBV7-8 and TRBJ2-7; 13 bases are shared with TRBD2. The germline V gene encodes CDR1 SGHVS and CDR2 FQNEAQ. J gave up 3 bases and V 5 bases, and 13 bases lay outside the gene matches. There are 18 residues in the CDR3.

This clonotype occurred a few times. The rearrangement links TRBV12-3 or TRBV12-4 to TRBJ2-1, with a tentative D call TRBD2 (7 bases). Trimming took 8 bases from V and 3 from J, leaving 20 bases between them. The CDR3 extends over 16 amino acids. The CDR3 DNA reads TGTGCCAGCGTCAGGGCAAGGGGGGGACTCTACAATGAGCAGTTCTTC. Translating it yields CASVRARGGLYNEQFF.

This chain links TRBV20-1 with TRBJ2-3; TRBD2 agrees at 9 bases. This CDR3 region has 14 residues. Germline CDR1 DFQATT, CDR2 SNEGSKA (reference sequence). Trimming at V came to 1 base and at J to 1 base, leaving 0 bases not matched to a gene. Here the CDR3 DNA reads TGCAGTGCTAGAGCTAGCGGGGGCACAGATACGCAGTATTTT. Translated, it gives CSARASGGTDTQYF.